These 15 T cell receptor beta chains originate from one sample sequenced in a study of shared T cell receptors in the human thymus. Data came from immunoSEQ multiplex PCR; TCRdb stores just in-frame clones and leaves some out. The table lists some 760,000 clones, approximately 83% of them singletons. This sample also belongs to another study, concerning human thymus T cells.

The sequenced sample was thymocytes. The receptors stem from a girl under two years old with a congenital heart defect.

This chain joins TRBV5-8 and TRBJ1-4, with D possibly TRBD1 on 5 matching bases. CDR1 and CDR2 (germline): SGHTS, YDEGEE. The CDR3 runs to 19 residues. V lost 3 bases to trimming and J lost 6 bases, with 27 bases between them. DNA for the CDR3: TGTGCCAGCAGCTGGACACTGCCCTGCGTGGATACGGTGGATGAAAAACTGTTTTTT. Translating it yields CASSWTLPCVDTVDEKLFF.

The chain uses TRBV10-3 and TRBJ1-1, with D tentatively TRBD1 (5 bases). In germline, CDR1 is ENHRY, CDR2 SYGVKD. V lost 0 bases and J lost 10, with 12 bases in between. The CDR3 is 13 amino acids. In DNA form, the CDR3 reads TGTGCCATCAGTGAGTCTAAGGGGCCGCGAGCTTTCTTT. Translated, it gives CAISESKGPRAFF.

The chain employs TRBV9 and TRBJ1-6; 9 positions agree with TRBD1. Germline values: CDR1 SGDLS, CDR2 YYNGEE. The CDR3 has 14 amino acids. V trimming: 0 bases; J trimming: 9 bases; junction bases outside the gene matches: 1. CDR3 sequence (DNA): TGTGCCAGCAGCGTAGGACAGGGGGGTTCACCCCTCCACTTT. Amino acids: CASSVGQGGSPLHF.

This chain joins TRBV4-1 and TRBJ2-1; 11 positions agree with TRBD1. CDR3 length: 15 amino acids. Trimming removed 4 bases from V and 9 bases from J; junction bases left unmatched: 8. In germline, CDR1 is MGHRA, CDR2 YSYEKL. CDR3: CASSPRDRGVGEQFF. The CDR3 nucleotides read TGCGCCAGCAGCCCCCGGGACAGGGGGGTGGGTGAGCAGTTCTTC.

The chain uses TRBV4-1 and TRBJ2-2; 7 nucleotides match TRBD1. V dropped 4 bases and J dropped 4; count of bases not matched to a gene: 9. The CDR3 covers 16 residues. From germline, CDR1 is MGHRA and CDR2 YSYEKL. In DNA form, the CDR3 reads TGCGCCAGCAGCCCTGACAGGGAACGTTGCACCGGGGAGCTGTTTTTT. Translated: CASSPDRERCTGELFF.

J is TRBJ1-2 and V is TRBV29-1, with TRBD1 matching over 8 bases. The V segment lost 5 bases and the J segment 12 bases; nucleotides outside the gene matches: 14. The CDR3 sequence is 13 residues long. Germline V gene data show CDR1 as SQVTM and CDR2 as ANQGSEA. The CDR3 here is CSVTTGTGVGDTF. The CDR3 coding sequence is TGCAGCGTTACGACCGGGACAGGAGTCGGCGACACCTTC. The full variable domain, completed using reference TRBV29-1 and TRBJ1-2, is SAVISQKPSRDICQRGTSLTIQCQVDSQVTMMFWYRQQPGQSLTLIATANQGSEATYESGFVIDKFPISRPNLTFSTLTVSNMSPEDSSIYLCSVTTGTGVGDTFGSGTRLTVV.

The genes are TRBV4-3 and TRBJ1-4; no firm D call. The V gene's germline CDR1 is LGHNA and CDR2 YSLEER. Trimming removed 0 bases from V and 0 bases from J, with 5 bases in between. CDR3 length: 15 residues. CDR3 bases: TGCGCCAGCAGCCAAGATAGTGCAACTAATGAAAAACTGTTTTTT. Amino acid sequence: CASSQDSATNEKLFF.

This chain uses TRBV19 with TRBJ1-1, with 8 bases aligning to TRBD1. Germline CDR1 reads LNHDA; CDR2 reads SQIVND (reference sequence). This CDR3 region has 17 residues. The trim removed 1 base at V and 5 bases at J, leaving 12 bases unmatched. The CDR3 loop reads CASSIVPGQGGSTEAFF. In nucleotides, the CDR3 is TGTGCCAGTAGTATAGTACCCGGACAGGGTGGGTCGACTGAAGCTTTCTTT.

This rearrangement joins TRBV7-2 to TRBJ1-2, with a weak D call TRBD1 (5 bases). The germline V and J ends were trimmed by 1 base and 2 bases, with 17 bases remaining between them. Germline V CDR1 and CDR2: SGHTA, FQGNSA. There are 17 residues in the CDR3. The CDR3 bases are TGTGCCAGCAGCTTAGGTGAGACAGAACTTACAAACTATGGCTACACCTTC. Its translation is CASSLGETELTNYGYTF.

As for this clone: One end of the junction does not line up with germline, which may come from a read error. V and J are TRBV30 and TRBJ1-2; D perhaps matches TRBD1 (6 bases). The CDR3 spans 11 residues. Germline CDR1 and CDR2: GTSNPN and SVGIG (reference sequence). The CDR3 spells CAWSPPRDKPF. CDR3 in DNA: TGTGCCTGGAGTCCCCCCCGGGACAAACCCTTC. Supplemented by reference TRBV30 and TRBJ1-2, the full variable domain reads SQTIHQWPATLVQPVGSPLSLECTVEGTSNPNLYWYRQAAGRGLQLLFYSVGIGQISSEVPQNLSASRPQDRQFILSSKKLLLSDSGFYLCAWSPPRDKPFGSGTRLTVV.

This chain joins TRBV14 and TRBJ1-3, with 9 nucleotides matching TRBD1. The CDR3 extends over 16 amino acids. V gave up 0 bases and J gave up 8 bases; unmatched junction bases: 8. Per germline, CDR1 SGHDN and CDR2 FVKESK. The CDR3 here is CASSQEIGTGSDTIYF. The CDR3 coding sequence is TGTGCCAGCAGCCAAGAAATCGGGACAGGGTCGGACACCATATATTTT. Drawing the rest from reference TRBV14 and TRBJ1-3, the complete variable domain is EAGVTQFPSHSVIEKGQTVTLRCDPISGHDNLYWYRRVMGKEIKFLLHFVKESKQDESGMPNNRFLAERTGGTYSTLKVQPAELEDSGVYFCASSQEIGTGSDTIYFGEGSWLTVV.

V gene TRBV11-2 combines with J gene TRBJ1-1; 12 nucleotides align to TRBD1. Germline V gene data show CDR1 as SGHAT and CDR2 as FQNNGV. The J segment lost 4 bases and the V segment lost 0 bases, leaving 12 bases of the junction unmatched. The CDR3 spans 19 residues. The CDR3, as DNA: TGTGCCAGCAGCTTAGATCGTGGGGGACAGGGGGCTTTGGGCACTGAAGCTTTCTTT. Translation gives CASSLDRGGQGALGTEAFF.

The rearrangement links TRBV29-1 to TRBJ1-1; no firm D call. This CDR3 spans 14 amino acids. Germline V lookup: CDR1 SQVTM, CDR2 ANQGSEA. The V and J ends lost 4 bases and 1 base respectively, with 13 bases between them. In nucleotides, the CDR3 is TGCAGCGTTGGGTCAGGAACCCCGAACACTGAAGCTTTCTTT. Encoded protein: CSVGSGTPNTEAFF.

This chain links TRBV28 with TRBJ1-1; 7 nucleotides align to TRBD1. CDR3 length equals 18 residues. Germline V gene lookup returns CDR1 MDHEN and CDR2 SYDVKM. J lost 1 base, V lost 5 bases, and 16 bases had no gene match. In DNA form, the CDR3 reads TGTGCCAGCAGTCACTATGGACAGGCAGGTCCCCGGAACACTGAAGCTTTCTTT. Protein product: CASSHYGQAGPRNTEAFF.

The CDR3 DNA is TGCGCCAGCAGCCCCCGGGACAGGGATCAGCCCCAGCATTTT. It translates to CASSPRDRDQPQHF. The J gene is TRBJ1-5, the V gene TRBV4-1, with TRBD1 matching 9 bases. Germline loops: CDR1 MGHRA, CDR2 YSYEKL. Losses at the gene ends were 4 bases for V and 5 bases for J; bases not matched to a gene: 3. The CDR3 spans 14 residues.